This T cell receptor beta chain was captured by sequencing in a study of cytomegalovirus exposure and HLA in healthy donors. Trimming stripped 0 bases from V and 3 bases from J, with 11 bases between. This CDR3 region has 15 residues. Germline lookup yields CDR1 GTSNPN and CDR2 SVGIG (reference sequence). Details on this clone: Its cognate antigen is unknown.

Vbeta (60) and Jbeta (13) primers were used in the PCR. The data were produced by immunoSEQ multiplex PCR, yet TCRdb's version contains in-frame clones alone and is incomplete. Altogether roughly 48,000 clones are present, roughly 69% being singletons, with the ten largest covering approximately 3.2%. General study points: In vitro assays verified that a few CMV-associated chains recognized CMV antigens specifically. Later, an analysis showed that TCR beta chains associated with HLA were more clonally expanded than others that were equally common. A later analysis found TCR association rates differed by HLA locus, highest for DRB1 and lowest for HLA-C.

This clonotype was sampled from a woman in her twenties or thirties in good health and CMV-seronegative. The chain joins TRBV30 to TRBJ2-2; TRBD1 is a possible D gene (5 bases). The sequencing input was PBMCs. CDR3 amino acids: CAWSVPGMDTGELFF. The CDR3 DNA sequence: TGTGCCTGGAGTGTACCAGGGATGGACACCGGGGAGCTGTTTTTT.